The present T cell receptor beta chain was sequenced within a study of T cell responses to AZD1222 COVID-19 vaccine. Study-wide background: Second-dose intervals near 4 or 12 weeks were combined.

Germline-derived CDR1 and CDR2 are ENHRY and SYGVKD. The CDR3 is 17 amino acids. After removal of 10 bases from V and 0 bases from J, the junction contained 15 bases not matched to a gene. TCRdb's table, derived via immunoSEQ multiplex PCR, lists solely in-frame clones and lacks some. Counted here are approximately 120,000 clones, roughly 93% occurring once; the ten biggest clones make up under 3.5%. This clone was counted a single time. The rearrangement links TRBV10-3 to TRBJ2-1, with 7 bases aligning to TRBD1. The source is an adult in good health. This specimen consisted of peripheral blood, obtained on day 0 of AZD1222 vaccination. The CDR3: CATVLRQGPSSYNEQFF. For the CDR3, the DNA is TGTGCCACCGTCCTTAGACAGGGTCCGAGCTCCTACAATGAGCAGTTCTTC.